This T cell receptor beta chain was found in a study of T-cell memory formation after mild COVID-19. Across the whole study: TCR clustering was largely donor specific. Study observations and caveats: Clones that contracted from day 15 to 85 were balanced CD4/CD8, while later expanders leaned CD4+. Clones which contracted sat mainly in CM and EM if CD4+, and in EMRA if CD8+.

Libraries for TCRalpha and TCRbeta carried sample barcodes and unique molecular identifiers via 5'RACE. One entry per CDR3 protein results from TCRdb running MiXCR on the 5' RACE reads. The table has about 270,000 distinct CDR3 sequences, 15% seen once; the top ten hold 2.1%. This clonotype was counted between two and nine times. Its specificity is unknown. The CDR3 length is 13 residues. The germline V gene encodes CDR1 SGHTA and CDR2 FQGTGA. V was trimmed by 5 bases and J by 7 bases, leaving 15 bases between them. The TCR comes from an adult woman who had mild COVID-19 (a few samples of this study predate the infection). Cell type and time point are not known. This chain connects TRBV7-3 to TRBJ2-7; D is undetermined. Sequencing was performed on PBMCs or a T cell subset sorted from them (not recorded which). Here the CDR3 DNA reads TGTGCCAGCAGCCCCTATGGGTCAGAAGAGCAGTACTTC. Its translation is CASSPYGSEEQYF.